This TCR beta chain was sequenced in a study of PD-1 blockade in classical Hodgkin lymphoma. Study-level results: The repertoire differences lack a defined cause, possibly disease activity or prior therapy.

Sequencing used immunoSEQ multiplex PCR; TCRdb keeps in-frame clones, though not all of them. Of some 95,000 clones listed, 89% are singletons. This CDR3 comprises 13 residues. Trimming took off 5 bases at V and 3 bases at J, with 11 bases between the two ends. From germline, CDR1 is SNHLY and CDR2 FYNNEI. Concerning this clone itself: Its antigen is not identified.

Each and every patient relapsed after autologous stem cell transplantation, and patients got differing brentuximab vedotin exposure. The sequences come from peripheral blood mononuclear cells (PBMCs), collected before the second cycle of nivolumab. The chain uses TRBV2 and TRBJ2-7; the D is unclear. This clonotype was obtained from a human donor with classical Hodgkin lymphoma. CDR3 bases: TGTGCCAGCAGTACAAGACACCTCTACGAGCAGTACTTC. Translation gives CASSTRHLYEQYF.